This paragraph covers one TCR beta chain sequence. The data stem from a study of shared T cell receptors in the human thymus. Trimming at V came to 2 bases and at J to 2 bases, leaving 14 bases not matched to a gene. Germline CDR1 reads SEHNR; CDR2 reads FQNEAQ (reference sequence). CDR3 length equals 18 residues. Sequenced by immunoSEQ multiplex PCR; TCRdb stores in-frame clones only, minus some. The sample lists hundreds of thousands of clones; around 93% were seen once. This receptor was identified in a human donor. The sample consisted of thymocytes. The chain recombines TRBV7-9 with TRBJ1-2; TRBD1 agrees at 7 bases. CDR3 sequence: CASSLLHETGSGNYGYTF. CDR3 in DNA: TGTGCCAGCAGCTTATTACATGAGACAGGGAGTGGAAACTATGGCTACACCTTC.